Listed below are T cell receptor beta chains from one sample, sequenced in a study of shared clonotypes between healthy human individuals. Generated by immunoSEQ multiplex PCR, the TCRdb table keeps only in-frame clones and is missing some. The table records over a million clones, approximately 98% of them present only once. The sample was naive CD4+ T cells sorted from blood. All receptors come from a man in his thirties or forties in good health. Each CDR3 is given with its conserved first and last residue. A D gene is named only where the DNA matches it firmly. Clone size appears in some rows only: once, few, many, or a class for an expanded clone.

V	D	size	J	DNA	CDR3
TRBV7-6	-	-	TRBJ1-3	TGTGCCAGCAGCTTGGGGGCTGGAAACACCATATATTTT	CASSLGAGNTIYF
TRBV6-1	-	-	TRBJ2-7	TGTGCCAGCAGTTCACAGGGAAACGCCTACGAGCAGTACTTC	CASSSQGNAYEQYF
TRBV15	-	-	TRBJ1-4	TGTGCCACCAGCAGAGGGGGGCCCTCAGGAGAAAAACTGTTTTTT	CATSRGGPSGEKLFF
TRBV5-8	-	-	TRBJ2-1	TGTGCCAGCATGGCCCCGGGGTCTTTTGAGCAGTTCTTC	CASMAPGSFEQFF
TRBV9	TRBD1	-	TRBJ1-2	TGTGCCAGCGGGAATCCGGGACAGGATGTCTATGGCTACACCTTC	CASGNPGQDVYGYTF
TRBV5-4	-	-	TRBJ2-1	TGTGCCAGCAGAGGGCGGGTACGCGATGAGCAGTTCTTC	CASRGRVRDEQFF
TRBV5-1	TRBD2	-	TRBJ2-2	TGCGCCAGCAGCTTGGGAGCGGGAGCCGGGGACACCGGGGAGCTGTTTTTT	CASSLGAGAGDTGELFF
TRBV5-4	-	-	TRBJ2-7	TGTGCCAGCAGCTTGGCCGGGCGGGATTGGTTCGAGCAGTACTTC	CASSLAGRDWFEQYF
TRBV27	-	-	TRBJ2-1	TGTGCCAGCAGTTTATCTCTAGCTTCGAATGAGCAGTTCTTC	CASSLSLASNEQFF
TRBV10-3	-	-	TRBJ2-2	TGTGCCATCAGTGAAACAGGGACCGGGGAGCTGTTTTTT	CAISETGTGELFF
TRBV5-6	-	-	TRBJ1-5	TGTGCCAGCAGCTTGGGGTTGAATCAGCCCCAGCATTTT	CASSLGLNQPQHF
TRBV20-1	-	-	TRBJ2-7	TGCAGTGCTCAGGACGGCTACGAGCAGTACTTC	CSAQDGYEQYF
TRBV5-6	-	-	TRBJ1-5	TGTGCCAGCAGCTTGGGTATTTATCAGCCCCAGCATTTT	CASSLGIYQPQHF
TRBV13	TRBD2	-	TRBJ2-1	TGTGCCAGCAGAACCCAAGCGGGACTAGCGGGAGAGAATGAGCAGTTCTTC	CASRTQAGLAGENEQFF
TRBV7-4	-	-	TRBJ2-3	TGTGCCAGCAGCGTCGGAGAGGGGCACACAGATACGCAGTATTTT	CASSVGEGHTDTQYF
TRBV4-3	TRBD1	-	TRBJ1-3	TGCGCCAGCAGCCCGGACAGGGATAGCTCTGGAAACACCATATATTTT	CASSPDRDSSGNTIYF
TRBV29-1	-	once	TRBJ2-2	TGCAGCGTTGAAGCAGCGCTGAACACCGGGGAGCTGTTTTTT	CSVEAALNTGELFF
TRBV30	-	-	TRBJ1-1	TGTGCCTGGACAGGGTTTGGCACTGAAGCTTTCTTT	CAWTGFGTEAFF
TRBV10-3	TRBD1	-	TRBJ2-5	TGTGCCATCAGTGGATCGACAGGGGCGACCCAGTACTTC	CAISGSTGATQYF
TRBV6-1	-	once	TRBJ2-7	TGTGCCAGCAGGGCCTCCCCGCAGGAGATCTACGAGCAGTACTTC	CASRASPQEIYEQYF
TRBV28	-	-	TRBJ2-1	TGTGCCAGCAAATCCTGGGTTGGTGAGCAGTTCTTC	CASKSWVGEQFF
TRBV19	-	-	TRBJ1-5	TGTGCCAGTAGAACAGGGTACGGCAATCAGCCCCAGCATTTT	CASRTGYGNQPQHF
TRBV7-9	TRBD2	once	TRBJ2-1	TGTGCCCTAGGTCTAGCGGGAGGGGAGTATGAGCAGTTCTTC	CALGLAGGEYEQFF
TRBV15	TRBD1	-	TRBJ2-7	TGTGCCACCAGTCCCGACAGGGGTGGTTCCTACGAGCAGTACTTC	CATSPDRGGSYEQYF
TRBV4-1	-	-	TRBJ1-5	TGCGCCAGCAGCCAAGAGCCGCCACAGGCGCGCAATCAGCCCCAGCATTTT	CASSQEPPQARNQPQHF
TRBV28	-	-	TRBJ2-7	TGTGCCAGCAGTTTAGGGACCCACATCCCCTACGAGCAGTACTTC	CASSLGTHIPYEQYF
TRBV5-1	TRBD1	-	TRBJ2-1	TGCGCCAGCAAACGGGACAGAGCGGACAATGAGCAGTTCTTC	CASKRDRADNEQFF
TRBV19	-	-	TRBJ2-1	TGTGCCAGTATGCCGACAGCCCGGTCAAACAATGAGCAGTTCTTC	CASMPTARSNNEQFF